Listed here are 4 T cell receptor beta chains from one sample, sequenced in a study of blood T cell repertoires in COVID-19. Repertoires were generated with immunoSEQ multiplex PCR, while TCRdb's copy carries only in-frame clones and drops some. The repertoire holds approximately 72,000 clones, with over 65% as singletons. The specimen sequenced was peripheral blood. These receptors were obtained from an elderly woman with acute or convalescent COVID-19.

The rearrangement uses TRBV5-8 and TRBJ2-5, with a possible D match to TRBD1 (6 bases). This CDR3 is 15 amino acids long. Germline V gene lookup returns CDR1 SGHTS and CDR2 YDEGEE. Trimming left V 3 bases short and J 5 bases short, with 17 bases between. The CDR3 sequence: CASSSQGSAVETQYF. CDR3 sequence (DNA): TGTGCCAGCAGCTCACAGGGAAGCGCGGTGGAGACCCAGTACTTC.

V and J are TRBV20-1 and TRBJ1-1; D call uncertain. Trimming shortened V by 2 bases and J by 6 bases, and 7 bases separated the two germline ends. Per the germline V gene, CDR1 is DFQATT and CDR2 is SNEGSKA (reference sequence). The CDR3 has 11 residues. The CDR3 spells CSARPGSEAFF. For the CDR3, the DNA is TGCAGTGCTAGACCCGGGTCTGAAGCTTTCTTT.

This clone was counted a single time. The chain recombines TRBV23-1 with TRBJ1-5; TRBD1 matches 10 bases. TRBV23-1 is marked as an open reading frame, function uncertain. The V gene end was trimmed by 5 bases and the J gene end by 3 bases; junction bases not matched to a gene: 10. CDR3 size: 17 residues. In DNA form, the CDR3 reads TGCGCCAGCAGTTCCCAAGGGACAGGGGACTTCAATCAGCCCCAGCATTTT. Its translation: CASSSQGTGDFNQPQHF.

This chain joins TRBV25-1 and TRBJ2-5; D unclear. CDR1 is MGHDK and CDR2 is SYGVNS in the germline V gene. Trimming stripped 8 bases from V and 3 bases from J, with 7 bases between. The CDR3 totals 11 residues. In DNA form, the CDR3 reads TGTGCCAGCGCTATAGAAGAGACCCAGTACTTC. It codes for CASAIEETQYF. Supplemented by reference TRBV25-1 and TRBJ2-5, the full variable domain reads EADIYQTPRYLVIGTGKKITLECSQTMGHDKMYWYQQDPGMELHLIHYSYGVNSTEKGDLSSESTVSRIRTEHFPLTLESARPSHTSQYLCASAIEETQYFGPGTRLLVL.